This T cell receptor beta chain was recovered during a study of lung T cells in sarcoidosis with Löfgren's syndrome. For the study at large: Sarcoidosis features CD4+ T cell accumulation in bronchoalveolar lavage fluid. Löfgren's syndrome patients were the main repertoire analysis focus. General study points: Shared TRAV12-1 and TRBV2 CDR3 motifs across Löfgren's syndrome patients reportedly suggested public CD4+ TCRs. Recognition of an unidentified sarcoidosis antigen was only suggested.

Germline loops: CDR1 MNHEY, CDR2 SMNVEV (reference sequence). This CDR3 comprises 14 residues. TCRdb ran MiXCR on the reads and lists one entry per CDR3 protein. The repertoire has about 1,900 distinct CDR3 sequences, 25% to 30% of them found once; the top ten carry over 9.5%. With respect to this clonotype: Its antigen is not identified. An end of the junction differs from the germline gene, which may be a read error.

This receptor was taken from a human donor with sarcoidosis (Löfgren's syndrome or another form), or a control subject (not recorded which). V is TRBV27 and J is TRBJ1-1; D gene unclear. Sequencing was done on a sample of CD4+ T cells from bronchoalveolar lavage. CDR3 amino acids: CAGSSRSMNTEAFF. The CDR3 DNA is TGTGCCGGCAGCTCTAGGAGTATGAACACTGAAGCTTTCTTT.